This entry features one TCR beta chain sequence. The target of this receptor is not known. The record has no base qualities; no much larger clone is one base away. Sequencer: Illumina HiSeq 2500. TCR beta libraries were prepared by quantitative 5'-RACE with molecular barcodes. Turning to the authors' computational methods: A new computational method based on a probabilistic model of VDJ rearrangement was used to identify disease-linked TCR variants. TCRdb reprocessed the public reads (quality trimming at Q25 with fastp, clone calling with MiXCR) and kept in-frame beta chains. Under each unique CDR3 protein, matching rows form one entry showing the most common genes and DNA. The V and J calls follow TCRdb's processing rather than the paper's. The sample data list some 700,000 distinct CDR3 sequences, and around a fifth of these were observed just once. The ten largest clones add up to about 20% of the sample.

There are 13 amino acids in the CDR3, from cysteine to phenylalanine inclusive. CDR3 DNA is the only sequence kept; it has 39 bases, read in frame from the first base. The trim is 0 bases for V and 8 bases for J, with a gap of 9 bases between the germline ends. The germline V gene specifies SGHAT as CDR1 and FQNNGV as CDR2. The sample is drawn from a study of CD8 T cells in ankylosing spondylitis (dated by TCRdb to 2015 to 2018). As for the study more broadly: The study profiled T cell receptor beta repertoires in healthy donors and ankylosing spondylitis patients to find disease-linked TCR variants. Peripheral blood was sampled, and synovial fluid was also collected from ankylosing spondylitis patients. The whole study cohort included under 140 healthy donors and under 30 ankylosing spondylitis patients.

Overall results and qualifications from the work: The disease-linked clones were reported to be significantly enriched in matched synovial fluid samples from ankylosing spondylitis patients. Some motif variants had previously been reported in the synovial fluid and blood of reactive arthritis patients, which suggests shared mechanisms of disease initiation. The disease-linked clones showed a CD8+ phenotype and occurred at relatively low frequencies in peripheral blood. A TCR beta motif of about eight highly homologous amino acid variants appeared characteristic of blood from ankylosing spondylitis patients.

The chain is assembled from TRBV11-2 and TRBJ2-3, and possibly TRBD2, on 5 matching bases. The sequencing sample was made of blood, either unsorted or a sorted T cell fraction (not recorded which). This clonotype was obtained from a male donor with ankylosing spondylitis. Read as DNA, the sequence is TGTGCCAGCAGCTTAGATCAGGCGGGTACGCAGTATTTT. This codes for CASSLDQAGTQYF.